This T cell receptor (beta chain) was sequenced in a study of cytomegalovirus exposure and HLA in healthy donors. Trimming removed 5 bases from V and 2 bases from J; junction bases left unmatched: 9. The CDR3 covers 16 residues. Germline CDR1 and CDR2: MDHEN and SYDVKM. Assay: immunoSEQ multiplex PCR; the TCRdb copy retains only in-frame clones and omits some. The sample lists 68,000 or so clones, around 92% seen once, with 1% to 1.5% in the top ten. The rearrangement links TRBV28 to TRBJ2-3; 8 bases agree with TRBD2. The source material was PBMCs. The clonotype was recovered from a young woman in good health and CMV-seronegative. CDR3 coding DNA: TGTGCCAGCAGTACTATGCGGGGGGCTACCACAGATACGCAGTATTTT. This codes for CASSTMRGATTDTQYF.